Here is one T cell receptor (beta chain) with its context. TCRdb's table, derived via immunoSEQ multiplex PCR, lists solely in-frame clones and lacks some. Among 9,000 to 10,000 clones listed, more than 75% were seen once. This specimen comes from a study of tumor-infiltrating lymphocytes in localized non-small cell lung cancer. Germline V gives CDR1 MNHNY, CDR2 SVGAGI (reference sequence). CDR3 length: 13 amino acids. Trimming removed 6 bases from V and 7 bases from J, with 12 bases in between. The source is a human donor with non-small cell lung cancer. This sequence joins TRBV6-6 and TRBJ2-2, with D perhaps TRBD1 (5 bases). The source material was lung tumor tissue. As DNA, the CDR3 is TGTGCCAGCAGACCCCAGGGTATCGGGGAGCTGTTTTTT. This gives the protein CASRPQGIGELFF.